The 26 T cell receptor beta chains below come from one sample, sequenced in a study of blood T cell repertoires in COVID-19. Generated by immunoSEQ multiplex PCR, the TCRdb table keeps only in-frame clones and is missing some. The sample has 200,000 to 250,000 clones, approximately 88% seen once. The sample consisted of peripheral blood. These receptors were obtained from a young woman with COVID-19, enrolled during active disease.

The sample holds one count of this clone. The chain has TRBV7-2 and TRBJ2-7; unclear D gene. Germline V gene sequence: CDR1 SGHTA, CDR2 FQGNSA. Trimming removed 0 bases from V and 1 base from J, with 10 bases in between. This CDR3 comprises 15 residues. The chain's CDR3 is CASSLADFGSYEQYV. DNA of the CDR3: TGTGCCAGCAGCTTAGCGGATTTCGGGTCCTACGAGCAGTACGTC.

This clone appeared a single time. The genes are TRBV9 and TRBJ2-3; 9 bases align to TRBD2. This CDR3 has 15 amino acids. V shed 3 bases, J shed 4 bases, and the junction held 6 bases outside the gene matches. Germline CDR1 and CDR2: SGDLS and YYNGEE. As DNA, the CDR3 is TGTGCCAGCAGCGGGGGACTAGCCCCCCCAGATACGCAGTATTTT. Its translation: CASSGGLAPPDTQYF.

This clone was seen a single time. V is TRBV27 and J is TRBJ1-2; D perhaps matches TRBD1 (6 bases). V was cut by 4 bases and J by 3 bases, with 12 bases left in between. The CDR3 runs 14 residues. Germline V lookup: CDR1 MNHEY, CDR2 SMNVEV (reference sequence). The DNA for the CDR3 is TGTGCCAGCAGTTGGGGGGGCGCGGACTATGGCTACACCTTC. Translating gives CASSWGGADYGYTF.

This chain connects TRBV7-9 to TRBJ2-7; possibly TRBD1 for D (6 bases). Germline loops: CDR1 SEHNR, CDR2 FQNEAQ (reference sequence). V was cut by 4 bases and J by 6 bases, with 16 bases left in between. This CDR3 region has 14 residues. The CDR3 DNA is TGTGCCAGCAGCTCTTGGACAGACCAGAGCGAGCAGTACTTC. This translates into CASSSWTDQSEQYF. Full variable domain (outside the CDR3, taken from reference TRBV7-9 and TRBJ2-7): DTGVSQNPRHKITKRGQNVTFRCDPISEHNRLYWYRQTLGQGPEFLTYFQNEAQLEKSRLLSDRFSAERPKGSFSTLEIQRTEQGDSAMYLCASSSWTDQSEQYFGPGTRLTVT.

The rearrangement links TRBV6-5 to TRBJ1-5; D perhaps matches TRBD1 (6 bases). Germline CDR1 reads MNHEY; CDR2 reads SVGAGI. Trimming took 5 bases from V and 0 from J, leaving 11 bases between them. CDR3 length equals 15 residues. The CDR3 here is CASSHRVGSNQPQHF. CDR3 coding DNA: TGTGCCAGCAGTCACAGGGTCGGTAGCAATCAGCCCCAGCATTTT.

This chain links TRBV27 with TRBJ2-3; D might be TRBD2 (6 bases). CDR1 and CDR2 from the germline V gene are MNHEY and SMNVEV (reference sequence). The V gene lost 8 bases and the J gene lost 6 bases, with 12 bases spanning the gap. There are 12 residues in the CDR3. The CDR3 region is CASGRGWDTQYF. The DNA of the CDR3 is TGTGCCAGCGGGCGGGGCTGGGATACGCAGTATTTT.

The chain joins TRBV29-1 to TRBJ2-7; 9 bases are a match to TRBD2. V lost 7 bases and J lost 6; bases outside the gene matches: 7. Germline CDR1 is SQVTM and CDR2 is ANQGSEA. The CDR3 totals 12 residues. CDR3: CSASGAWGEQYV. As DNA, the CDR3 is TGCAGCGCTAGCGGGGCTTGGGGCGAGCAGTACGTC.

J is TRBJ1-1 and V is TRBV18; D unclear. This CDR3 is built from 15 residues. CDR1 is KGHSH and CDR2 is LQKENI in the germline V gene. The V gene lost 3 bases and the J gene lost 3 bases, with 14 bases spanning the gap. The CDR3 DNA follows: TGTGCCAGCTCACCCCGCCAAATCGGGGACACTGAAGCTTTCTTT. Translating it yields CASSPRQIGDTEAFF. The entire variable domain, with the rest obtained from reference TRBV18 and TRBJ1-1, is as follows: NAGVMQNPRHLVRRRGQEARLRCSPMKGHSHVYWYRQLPEEGLKFMVYLQKENIIDESGMPKERFSAEFPKEGPSILRIQQVVRGDSAAYFCASSPRQIGDTEAFFGQGTRLTVV.

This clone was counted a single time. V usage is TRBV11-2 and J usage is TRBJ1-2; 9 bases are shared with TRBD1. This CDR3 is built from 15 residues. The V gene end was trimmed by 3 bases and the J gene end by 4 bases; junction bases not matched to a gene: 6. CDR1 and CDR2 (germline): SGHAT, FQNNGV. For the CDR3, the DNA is TGTGCCAGCAGCTTCACCACAGGGGGCGGCTATGGCTACACCTTC. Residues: CASSFTTGGGYGYTF.

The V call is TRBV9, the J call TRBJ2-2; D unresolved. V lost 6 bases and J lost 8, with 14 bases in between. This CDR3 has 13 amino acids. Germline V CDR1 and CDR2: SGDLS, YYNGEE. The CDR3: CASNLTPLGELFF. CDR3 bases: TGTGCCAGCAACCTGACTCCTCTTGGGGAGCTGTTTTTT.

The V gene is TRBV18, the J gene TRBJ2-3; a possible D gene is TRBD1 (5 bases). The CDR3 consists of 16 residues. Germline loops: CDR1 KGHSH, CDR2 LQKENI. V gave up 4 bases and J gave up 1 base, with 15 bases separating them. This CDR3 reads CASSLSDSLGTDTQYF. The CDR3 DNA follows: TGTGCCAGCTCACTTTCAGACAGCCTCGGCACAGATACGCAGTATTTT. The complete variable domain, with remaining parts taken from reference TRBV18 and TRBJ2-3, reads NAGVMQNPRHLVRRRGQEARLRCSPMKGHSHVYWYRQLPEEGLKFMVYLQKENIIDESGMPKERFSAEFPKEGPSILRIQQVVRGDSAAYFCASSLSDSLGTDTQYFGPGTRLTVL.

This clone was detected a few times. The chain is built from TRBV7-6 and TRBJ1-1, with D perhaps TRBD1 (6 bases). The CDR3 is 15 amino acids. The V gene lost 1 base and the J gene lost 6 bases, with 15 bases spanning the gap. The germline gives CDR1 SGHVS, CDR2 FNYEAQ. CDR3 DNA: TGTGCCAGCAGCTTAGTAGGGGGGGAAGGCGCTGAAGCTTTCTTT. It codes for CASSLVGGEGAEAFF.

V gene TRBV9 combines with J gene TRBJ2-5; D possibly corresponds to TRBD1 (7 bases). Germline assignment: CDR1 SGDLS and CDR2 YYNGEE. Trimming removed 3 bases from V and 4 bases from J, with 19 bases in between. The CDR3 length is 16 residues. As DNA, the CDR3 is TGTGCCAGCAGCGGAGGGACAGCCGGGGGTAGAGAGACCCAGTACTTC. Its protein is CASSGGTAGGRETQYF.

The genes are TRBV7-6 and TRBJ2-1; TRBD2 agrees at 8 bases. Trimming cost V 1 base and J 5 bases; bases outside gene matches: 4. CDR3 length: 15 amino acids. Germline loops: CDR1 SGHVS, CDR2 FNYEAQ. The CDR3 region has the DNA TGTGCCAGCAGCTTAGGAGCGGGGGCCAACAATGAGCAGTTCTTC. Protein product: CASSLGAGANNEQFF.

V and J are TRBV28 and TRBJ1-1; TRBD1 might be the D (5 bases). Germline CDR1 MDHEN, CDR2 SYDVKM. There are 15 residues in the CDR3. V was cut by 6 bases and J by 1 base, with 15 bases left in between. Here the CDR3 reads CASRNTGTPNTEAFF. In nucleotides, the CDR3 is TGTGCCAGCAGAAACACCGGGACTCCGAACACTGAAGCTTTCTTT.

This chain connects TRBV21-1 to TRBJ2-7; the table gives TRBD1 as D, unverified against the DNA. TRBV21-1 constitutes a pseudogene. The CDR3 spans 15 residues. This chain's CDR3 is CASSKGTGTLGEQYV. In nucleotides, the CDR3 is TGTGCCAGCAGCAAAGGGACAGGGACTTTGGGTGAGCAGTACGTC.

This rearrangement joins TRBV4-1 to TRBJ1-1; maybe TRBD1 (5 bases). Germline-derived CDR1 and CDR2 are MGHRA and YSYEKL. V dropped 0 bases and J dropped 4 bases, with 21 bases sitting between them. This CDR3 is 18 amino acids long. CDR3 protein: CASSQDPGESYSGTEAFF. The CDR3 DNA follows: TGCGCCAGCAGCCAAGATCCGGGGGAATCGTATTCGGGCACTGAAGCTTTCTTT.

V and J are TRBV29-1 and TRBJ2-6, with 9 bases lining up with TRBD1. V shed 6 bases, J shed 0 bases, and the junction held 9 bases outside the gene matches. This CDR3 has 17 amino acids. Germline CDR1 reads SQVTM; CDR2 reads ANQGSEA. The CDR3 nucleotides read TGCAGCGTCTTAGGAGGACAGGGGAACTCTGGGGCCAACGTCCTGACTTTC. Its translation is CSVLGGQGNSGANVLTF.

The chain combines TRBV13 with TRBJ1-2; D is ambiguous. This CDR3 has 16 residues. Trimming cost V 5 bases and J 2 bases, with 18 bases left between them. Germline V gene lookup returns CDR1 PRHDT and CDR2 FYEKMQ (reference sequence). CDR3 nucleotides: TGTGCCAGCAGCCTCTCCGTCTCACGGGGAAACTATGGCTACACCTTC. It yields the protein CASSLSVSRGNYGYTF. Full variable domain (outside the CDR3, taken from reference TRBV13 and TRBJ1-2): AAGVIQSPRHLIKEKRETATLKCYPIPRHDTVYWYQQGPGQDPQFLISFYEKMQSDKGSIPDRFSAQQFSDYHSELNMSSLELGDSALYFCASSLSVSRGNYGYTFGSGTRLTVV.

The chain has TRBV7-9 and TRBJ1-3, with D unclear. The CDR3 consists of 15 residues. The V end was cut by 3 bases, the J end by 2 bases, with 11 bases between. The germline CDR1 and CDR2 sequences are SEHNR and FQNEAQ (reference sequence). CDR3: CASSLAALPGNTIYF. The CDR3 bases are TGTGCCAGCAGCTTGGCGGCGCTTCCTGGAAACACCATATATTTT.

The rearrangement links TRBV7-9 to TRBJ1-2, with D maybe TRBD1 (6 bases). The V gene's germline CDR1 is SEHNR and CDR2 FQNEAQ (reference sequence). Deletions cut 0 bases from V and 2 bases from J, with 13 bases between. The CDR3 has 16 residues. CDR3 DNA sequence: TGTGCCAGCAGCTTAGCGCGGGGGGGCTTAAACTATGGCTACACCTTC. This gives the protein CASSLARGGLNYGYTF.

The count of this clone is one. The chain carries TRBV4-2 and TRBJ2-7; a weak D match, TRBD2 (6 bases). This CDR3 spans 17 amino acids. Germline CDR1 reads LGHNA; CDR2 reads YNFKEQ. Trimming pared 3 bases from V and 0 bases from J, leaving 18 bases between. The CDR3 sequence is CASSQTPLRGTSYEQYF. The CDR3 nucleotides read TGTGCCAGCAGCCAGACACCCCTCCGGGGGACCTCCTACGAGCAGTACTTC.

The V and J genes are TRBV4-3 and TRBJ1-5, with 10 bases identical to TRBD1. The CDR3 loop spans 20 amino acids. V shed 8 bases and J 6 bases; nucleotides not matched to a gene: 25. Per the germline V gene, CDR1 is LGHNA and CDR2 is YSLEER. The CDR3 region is CASGEDLVAGQGSLGQPQHF. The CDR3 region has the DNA TGCGCCAGCGGAGAAGACTTGGTCGCGGGACAGGGGTCTCTTGGTCAGCCCCAGCATTTT.

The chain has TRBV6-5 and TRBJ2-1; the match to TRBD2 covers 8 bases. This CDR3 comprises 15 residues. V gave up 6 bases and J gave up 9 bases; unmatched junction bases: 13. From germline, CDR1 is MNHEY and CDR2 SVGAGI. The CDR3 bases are TGTGCCAGCAGGCTCCGACTAGCGACTACTCGTGAGCAGTTCTTC. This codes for CASRLRLATTREQFF.

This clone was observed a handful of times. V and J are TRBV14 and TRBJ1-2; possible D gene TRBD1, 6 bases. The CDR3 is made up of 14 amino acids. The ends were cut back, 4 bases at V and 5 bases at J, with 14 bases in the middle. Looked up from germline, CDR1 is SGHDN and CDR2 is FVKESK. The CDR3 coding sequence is TGTGCCAGCAGCCCGGGGGGGGCCGGGTATGGCTACACCTTC. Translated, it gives CASSPGGAGYGYTF. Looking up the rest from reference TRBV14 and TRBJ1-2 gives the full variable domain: EAGVTQFPSHSVIEKGQTVTLRCDPISGHDNLYWYRRVMGKEIKFLLHFVKESKQDESGMPNNRFLAERTGGTYSTLKVQPAELEDSGVYFCASSPGGAGYGYTFGSGTRLTVV.

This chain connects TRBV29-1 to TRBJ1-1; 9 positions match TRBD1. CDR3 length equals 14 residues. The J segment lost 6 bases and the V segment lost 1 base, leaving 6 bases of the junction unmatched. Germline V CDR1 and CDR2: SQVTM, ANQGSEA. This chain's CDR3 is CSVEVGQGLPEAFF. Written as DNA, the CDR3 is TGCAGCGTTGAAGTGGGACAGGGACTTCCTGAAGCTTTCTTT.